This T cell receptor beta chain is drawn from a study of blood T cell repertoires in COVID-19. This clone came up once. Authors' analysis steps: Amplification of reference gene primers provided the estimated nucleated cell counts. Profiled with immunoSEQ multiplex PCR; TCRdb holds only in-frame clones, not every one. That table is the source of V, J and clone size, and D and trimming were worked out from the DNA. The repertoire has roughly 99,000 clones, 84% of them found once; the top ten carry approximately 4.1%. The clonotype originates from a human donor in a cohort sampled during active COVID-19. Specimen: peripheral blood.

The CDR3 DNA reads as TGTGCCAGCTCAAGGGGACGGCGGGGCACTGAAGCTTTCTTT. Protein sequence: CASSRGRRGTEAFF. This chain connects TRBV18 to TRBJ1-1, with D perhaps matching TRBD1 (5 bases). The V gene's germline CDR1 is KGHSH and CDR2 LQKENI. V dropped 5 bases and J dropped 4 bases, with 14 bases sitting between them. CDR3 length equals 14 residues.